These 26 T cell receptor beta chains were sequenced from one sample in a study of T cell clonotyping in hematopoietic cell transplantation. Repertoires were generated with immunoSEQ multiplex PCR, while TCRdb's copy carries only in-frame clones and drops some. This sample has about 6,700 clones; around 37% occur once, and the top ten carry approximately 20%. Material: peripheral blood mononuclear cells, obtained 30 days after allogeneic stem cell transplant. The receptors were gathered from a female patient between 55 and 75 years old who had an allogeneic stem cell transplant, so the T cells may come from the graft donor. Some clones in this sample may be carry-over from other donors' samples.

The chain uses TRBV30 and TRBJ2-3, with TRBD1 matching 7 bases. Germline CDR1 GTSNPN, CDR2 SVGIG (reference sequence). The ends lost 5 bases at V and 11 bases at J; junction bases unmatched: 10. The CDR3 has 12 amino acids. The CDR3 nucleotides read TGTGCCTGGGACAGGGTAAGCTTGGAGCAGTATTTT. This sequence encodes CAWDRVSLEQYF.

The chain combines TRBV10-3 with TRBJ2-7, with TRBD1 as a possible D gene (6 bases). CDR3 length: 16 amino acids. V was clipped by 3 bases and J by 0 bases, with 15 bases between them. CDR1 and CDR2 (germline): ENHRY, SYGVKD. The CDR3 protein is CAISDLGTRTSYEQYF. For the CDR3, the DNA is TGTGCCATCAGTGACCTTGGGACAAGAACCTCCTACGAGCAGTACTTC.

This clone has only a few counts. The gene calls are TRBV7-3 and TRBJ1-2; TRBD1 might be the D (5 bases). The V end lost 3 bases, the J end lost 2 bases, and 13 bases lay between the germline ends. Germline V gene lookup returns CDR1 SGHTA and CDR2 FQGTGA. The CDR3 totals 15 residues. Here the CDR3 DNA reads TGTGCCAGCAGCTTGAACCGACAGCCGAACTATGGCTACACCTTC. Protein sequence: CASSLNRQPNYGYTF.

As regards this clone: The identical CDR3 is also encoded by other nucleotide sequences in the sample. V gene TRBV15 combines with J gene TRBJ2-7; TRBD1 matches at 12 bases. The CDR3 spans 14 residues. Germline CDR1 and CDR2: LNHNV and YYDKDF (reference sequence). The ends lost 3 bases at V and 6 bases at J; junction bases unmatched: 3. DNA for the CDR3: TGTGCCACCAGCAGGGGACAGGGGGCTCGCGAGCAGTACTTC. Translating it yields CATSRGQGAREQYF.

The rearrangement uses TRBV30 and TRBJ1-1; D ambiguous. Per the germline V gene, CDR1 is GTSNPN and CDR2 is SVGIG (reference sequence). The CDR3 is 13 amino acids. Trimming stripped 0 bases from V and 3 bases from J, with 8 bases between. CDR3 nucleotide sequence: TGTGCCTGGAGTGTACGGCGGCACACTGAAGCTTTCTTT. Its protein is CAWSVRRHTEAFF.

A few counts support this clone. This chain links TRBV30 with TRBJ1-2, with D tentatively TRBD1 (5 bases). Germline lookup yields CDR1 GTSNPN and CDR2 SVGIG (reference sequence). Trimming cost V 0 bases and J 4 bases, with 12 bases left between them. The CDR3 loop spans 14 amino acids. CDR3 sequence reads: CAWSVLGVGYGYTF. The CDR3 nucleotides are TGTGCCTGGAGTGTACTAGGGGTGGGCTATGGCTACACCTTC.

This clone has more than one count but fewer than ten. CDR3 sequence (DNA): TGTGCCTGGAGTGGGGGGACAGGGGGCTGGGGGCCCCAGCATTTT. It translates to CAWSGGTGGWGPQHF. This chain connects TRBV30 to TRBJ1-5, with 12 bases lining up with TRBD1. The trim removed 1 base at V and 9 bases at J, leaving 7 bases unmatched. The germline V gene has CDR1 GTSNPN and CDR2 SVGIG (reference sequence). The CDR3 loop spans 15 amino acids.

This sequence joins TRBV29-1 and TRBJ2-3; TRBD1 is a possible D gene (6 bases). The germline gives CDR1 SQVTM, CDR2 ANQGSEA. V was clipped by 5 bases and J by 0 bases, with 15 bases between them. The CDR3 extends over 15 amino acids. The CDR3 region has the DNA TGCAGCGTTTACCACAGGGCATGGAGCACAGATACGCAGTATTTT. As protein: CSVYHRAWSTDTQYF.

The rearrangement joins TRBV30 to TRBJ1-2; no clear D gene. Germline assignment: CDR1 GTSNPN and CDR2 SVGIG (reference sequence). This CDR3 is built from 15 residues. The V gene lost 7 bases and the J gene lost 3 bases, with 21 bases spanning the gap. The CDR3 reads CASHMESLRHYGYTF. The CDR3 nucleotides are TGTGCCTCACATATGGAGTCACTGCGACACTATGGCTACACCTTC. Together with reference TRBV30 and TRBJ1-2, the CDR3 gives the full variable domain: SQTIHQWPATLVQPVGSPLSLECTVEGTSNPNLYWYRQAAGRGLQLLFYSVGIGQISSEVPQNLSASRPQDRQFILSSKKLLLSDSGFYLCASHMESLRHYGYTFGSGTRLTVV.

The rearrangement uses TRBV30 and TRBJ1-1, with TRBD1 as a possible D gene (6 bases). This CDR3 has 15 amino acids. Trimming left V 2 bases short and J 0 bases short, with 13 bases between. From germline, CDR1 is GTSNPN and CDR2 SVGIG (reference sequence). The CDR3 loop reads CAWSPLGHLNTEAFF. CDR3 nucleotides: TGTGCCTGGAGTCCCTTGGGACACCTGAACACTGAAGCTTTCTTT.

The count of this clone is one. The chain combines TRBV30 with TRBJ2-2; D perhaps matches TRBD2 (7 bases). Trimming pared 3 bases from V and 7 bases from J, leaving 18 bases between. Germline loops: CDR1 GTSNPN, CDR2 SVGIG (reference sequence). There are 15 residues in the CDR3. The CDR3 DNA reads TGTGCCTGGAGGGGAGGGGGAAACCCCGGCGGGGAGCTGTTTTTT. It is translated as CAWRGGGNPGGELFF.

CDR3 sequence: CSVTENVQAFF. Here the CDR3 DNA reads TGCAGCGTTACCGAGAACGTACAAGCTTTCTTT. The chain joins TRBV29-1 to TRBJ1-1; D is uncertain. This CDR3 is 11 amino acids long. Germline loops: CDR1 SQVTM, CDR2 ANQGSEA. V shed 5 bases and J shed 9 bases, with 13 bases lying between them.

The chain links TRBV5-6 to TRBJ1-1; no definite D call. V gave up 4 bases and J gave up 5 bases, with 18 bases separating them. This CDR3 comprises 15 residues. The germline V gene has CDR1 SGHDT and CDR2 YYEEEE. In DNA form, the CDR3 reads TGTGCCAGCAGCCCCCAGGAGTTTCCGATTACTGAAGCTTTCTTT. This translates into CASSPQEFPITEAFF.

The gene calls are TRBV4-2 and TRBJ2-7; D perhaps matches TRBD2 (5 bases). The CDR3 runs to 16 residues. Germline CDR1 reads LGHNA; CDR2 reads YNFKEQ. Trimming removed 0 bases from V and 1 base from J, with 13 bases in between. In DNA, the CDR3 is TGTGCCAGCAGCCAAGATCTGAGGGTAGCGTCCTACGAGCAGTACTTC. Protein: CASSQDLRVASYEQYF.

The genes are TRBV30 and TRBJ1-3; weak D call: TRBD1 (5 bases). V was clipped by 2 bases and J by 0 bases, with 8 bases between them. The CDR3 is made up of 14 amino acids. In germline, CDR1 is GTSNPN, CDR2 SVGIG (reference sequence). CDR3 region: CAWSPGSSGNTIYF. The DNA of the CDR3 is TGTGCCTGGAGTCCAGGGAGCTCTGGAAACACCATATATTTT.

The rearrangement joins TRBV4-1 to TRBJ2-5; no clear D gene. The end of the DNA aligns better with TRBJ2-7, so the J call may be wrong. The CDR3 loop spans 15 amino acids. Germline assignment: CDR1 MGHRA and CDR2 YSYEKL. The CDR3 bases are TGCGCCAGCAGCCAAGAGCCAGAGTACGGCTACGAGCAGTACTTC. It specifies CASSQEPEYGYEQYF.

This chain connects TRBV30 to TRBJ1-6; D not certain. CDR1 and CDR2 (germline): GTSNPN, SVGIG (reference sequence). V was cut by 4 bases and J by 7 bases, with 5 bases left in between. This CDR3 comprises 11 residues. The CDR3 region has the DNA TGTGCCTGGAAAGTCAATTCACCCCTCCACTTT. It is translated as CAWKVNSPLHF.

This clone has more than one count but fewer than ten. The chain is built from TRBV6-5 and TRBJ2-5, with 10 bases matching TRBD2. Matching the DNA end better, TRBJ2-7 makes the J call doubtful. Germline V CDR1 and CDR2: MNHEY, SVGAGI. The CDR3 spans 14 residues. The CDR3 bases are TGTGCCAGCAGTACCCTAGCGGGAGACTACGAGCAGTACTTC. It translates to CASSTLAGDYEQYF.

This rearrangement joins TRBV30 to TRBJ1-2; weak D call: TRBD1 (5 bases). Germline assignment: CDR1 GTSNPN and CDR2 SVGIG (reference sequence). Trimming pared 6 bases from V and 4 bases from J, leaving 21 bases between. The CDR3 is 15 amino acids. The CDR3 nucleotides read TGTGCCTGCGAAGCCGGGACGGAGGTCTTCTATGGCTACACCTTC. Protein: CACEAGTEVFYGYTF.

This chain links TRBV5-1 with TRBJ2-3; D may correspond to TRBD1 or TRBD2 (5 bases each). CDR3 size: 12 residues. Trimming left V 5 bases short and J 1 base short, with 5 bases between. CDR1 is SGHRS and CDR2 is YFSETQ in the germline V gene. This CDR3 reads CASRGGTDTQYF. CDR3 sequence (DNA): TGCGCCAGCAGGGGGGGCACAGATACGCAGTATTTT.

The V gene is TRBV7-9, the J gene TRBJ2-1; 7 positions match TRBD2. This CDR3 has 15 residues. V lost 1 base and J lost 6; bases outside the gene matches: 6. Per the germline V gene, CDR1 is SEHNR and CDR2 is FQNEAQ (reference sequence). CDR3: CASSLGASGLNEQFF. As DNA, the CDR3 is TGTGCCAGCAGCTTAGGGGCTAGCGGACTCAATGAGCAGTTCTTC.

The V call is TRBV4-1, the J call TRBJ2-1; 10 nucleotides align to TRBD2. Germline V gene lookup returns CDR1 MGHRA and CDR2 YSYEKL. The CDR3 is made up of 16 amino acids. V shed 1 base and J 7 bases; nucleotides not matched to a gene: 7. The CDR3 is CASSQVELAGWNEQFF. The CDR3, as DNA: TGCGCCAGCAGCCAAGTGGAACTAGCGGGGTGGAATGAGCAGTTCTTC.

This clone was seen only a few times. The chain links TRBV6-5 to TRBJ1-1; D gene uncertain. Germline lookup yields CDR1 MNHEY and CDR2 SVGAGI. Trimming left V 2 bases short and J 2 bases short, with 3 bases between. The CDR3 covers 12 residues. CDR3 DNA: TGTGCCAGCAGTTACCCCAACACTGAAGCTTTCTTT. It is translated as CASSYPNTEAFF.

This chain joins TRBV30 and TRBJ1-1, with D uncertain. The CDR3 runs 13 residues. V shed 2 bases and J shed 6 bases, with 13 bases lying between them. From germline, CDR1 is GTSNPN and CDR2 SVGIG (reference sequence). The DNA for the CDR3 is TGTGCCTGGAGTTCGGTCAGGCGATCTGAAGCTTTCTTT. Its protein product is CAWSSVRRSEAFF.

In its sample, this clone was seen a few times. This sequence joins TRBV6-5 and TRBJ2-1; unclear D gene. Per germline, CDR1 MNHEY and CDR2 SVGAGI. CDR3 length: 13 amino acids. Trimming took 6 bases from V and 5 from J, leaving 11 bases between them. The chain's CDR3 is CASSLGNNNEQFF. DNA of the CDR3: TGTGCCAGCAGCCTAGGGAATAACAATGAGCAGTTCTTC.

This clone was seen a handful of times. The rearrangement links TRBV30 to TRBJ2-3; D may correspond to TRBD1 or TRBD2 (5 bases each). Germline V lookup: CDR1 GTSNPN, CDR2 SVGIG (reference sequence). Trimming shortened V by 2 bases and J by 3 bases, and 12 bases separated the two germline ends. The CDR3 extends over 14 amino acids. CDR3: CAWSRGDETDTQYF. CDR3 nucleotide sequence: TGTGCCTGGAGTAGAGGGGACGAAACAGATACGCAGTATTTT.